The entry that follows covers one T cell receptor (beta chain) sequence. The clone's antigen remains unknown. No quality values exist for individual bases; no much larger clone is one base distant. Taken from the germline V gene (reference sequence), the CDR1 and CDR2 loops are SEHNR and FQNEAQ. The junction shows trimming of 2 bases on V and 0 bases on J, plus 8 bases between the germline ends. The CDR3 numbers 14 residues from cysteine through phenylalanine. The kept DNA is CDR3 alone, 42 bases in frame from the first base. This entry comes from a study of cytomegalovirus exposure and HLA in healthy donors (dated by TCRdb to the late 2010s). Background on the whole study: In an earlier analysis of under 600 of the donors, around 290 Gb of sequence data and some 120 million unique TCR beta sequences from roughly 200 million T cells were reported. Roughly 300 gigabases of sequencing data and approximately 84 million unique TCR sequences were included in an early release covering roughly 600 HLA-typed donors. Of the roughly 420 genotyped donors, over 80% were placed in the genetic ancestry cluster associated with self-reported Caucasian donors. The study aimed to test whether cataloging public T cell receptors could reveal signatures of past pathogen exposure. The study profiled the T cell repertoires of hundreds of subjects by immunosequencing and related them to cytomegalovirus serostatus. Besides the first cohort of roughly 640 subjects, a separate validation cohort made up of 90 to 150 different subjects was used. High-throughput TCR immunosequencing, statistical association of individual TCRs with disease status, and machine learning were combined to predict cytomegalovirus infection status. A later analysis re-analyzed previously published TCR beta repertoires from 600 to 850 donors and added high-resolution HLA genotyping to study TCR occurrence patterns. Rather than using new phenotypic data, the later analysis identified candidate immune exposures from TCR beta sequences and from how often those sequences occurred across donors. To decide whether each TCR beta V gene segment behaved as functional or pseudogenic, an earlier analysis of 587 of the donors relied on high-throughput TCR beta sequencing. Donor age, sex, ethnicity and CMV serostatus were compiled alongside the repertoire data. A later genetic analysis took genome-wide SNP genotypes for 398 of the 666 donors and used that subset as a discovery cohort. All discovery cohort repertoires had been generated on a single sequencing platform. Class I and class II HLA loci were covered by the typing at four-digit resolution. The number of typed donors differed by locus: about 629-630 for A, B, C, DRB1 and DQB1; approximately 520 for DQA1; 606 for DPA1; and about 450 for DPB1. Four to six DR-DQ haplotypes were handled as single units for association and clustering, since linkage in the cohort was strong. Among about 400 genotyped donors of the cohort, an average of about 240,000 unique TCR beta nucleotide sequences was sequenced per donor, of which roughly 18% were non-productive.

The study at large found these results: Because counts were too low, 15 to 20 rarely observed V segments, including chromosome 9 orphons, were left out of the earlier analysis of a few hundred of the donors. In a later genetic analysis, fewer N-insertions in productive TCRs were reported among donors in an Asian-associated ancestry cluster than the roughly 700-donor mean. At a false discovery rate of 0.05, a later analysis linked roughly 17,000 TCR beta sequences to specific HLA alleles. Immune exposure information for the cohort was limited to CMV serostatus. Some IMGT-functional V segments, including TRBV6-2 and TRBV6-3, could not be distinguished by the 87-base-pair reads and were therefore excluded. An association between a missense DCLRE1C variant and V-gene and J-gene trimming of TCR beta chains was found in a later genetic analysis and replicated in an independent cohort. The study listed 150 to 200 TCR beta chains as associated with cytomegalovirus. A group of highly shared sequence variants was considered likely to be a technical artifact of the sequencing pipeline. In an earlier analysis of more than 500 of the donors, most TCR beta V segments appeared in productive rearrangements about 90% or about 30% of the time, broadly matching IMGT annotations. In a later analysis, HLA-associated TCR beta chains showed more clonal expansion and lower generation probabilities than non-associated chains that were equally common. Because HLA typing was unavailable for some donors at each locus, only the typed subset was used in association tests. According to a later analysis, parvovirus B19, influenza, CMV and Epstein-Barr virus appeared linked to several top co-occurrence clusters. In a later analysis, TCR association rates were found to vary across HLA loci, with the most associated TCRs seen for DRB1 alleles and the fewest for HLA-C alleles. According to a later analysis, most CMV-associated TCR beta chains appeared to be HLA-restricted, and the HLA associations seemed to be driven largely by CMV exposure. According to the authors, the approach could potentially be generalized to other disease states and immunological phenotypes. In both the original and validation cohorts, the classifier was reported to diagnose cytomegalovirus status with high specificity and sensitivity. A further reported finding was that TCR beta sequences accurately predicted the HLA-A and HLA-B alleles for most subjects in the first cohort. In vitro tests confirmed that a few of the cytomegalovirus-associated TCR beta chains recognize cytomegalovirus antigens. Linkage disequilibrium might explain the correlated functional status among segregating V segments, but an unknown experimental factor could not be ruled out. Most TCR sequences were seen in very few donors, while some public TCRs were found in many individuals. Assigning TCR associations to individual alleles was difficult when HLA alleles, especially DR and DQ, strongly co-occurred. This cohort had only TCR beta chains sequenced, and the lack of alpha or paired-chain data limited which features could be detected. The presence/absence analyses assumed that sequencing depth was roughly uniform across donors, and that assumption may not be true.

The cohort consisted of fewer than 700 healthy bone marrow donors. All cohort members were sampled while nominally healthy, although unrecorded immune exposures were likely present. The donor tested CMV seronegative and was one of the 352 seronegative cohort members. A peripheral blood sample was collected from each donor, and TCR beta sequencing was performed on peripheral blood mononuclear cells. The Qiagen DNeasy Blood Extraction Kit was used to extract genomic DNA from the blood cell samples. Libraries came from the immunoSEQ multiplex PCR assay. For the multiplex PCR, a mixture combining 60 forward primers for TCR Vbeta segments and 13 reverse primers for TCR Jbeta segments was used. The CDR3 region of rearranged TCR beta genes was amplified from genomic DNA by a multiplex PCR assay. On the Illumina HiSeq System, the amplified TCR beta libraries were sequenced as 87-base-pair reads. As for how the authors treated the data: Across the 600 to 700 repertoires, a later analysis counted tens of millions of unique TCR beta chains, some 11 million of which were shared by at least two donors. Raw reads were error-corrected and collapsed into unique sequences with a nearest-neighbor algorithm that merged closely related sequences to remove PCR and sequencing errors. CDR3 sequences were aligned to IMGT reference sequences to assign V, D and J gene segments. For a sequence to be retained, a match of at least six nucleotides was required to both a V gene segment and a J gene segment. A rearrangement counted as productive if the CDR3 had no stop codons and remained in frame with V and J, and every other rearrangement counted as non-productive. CDR3 was defined according to IMGT convention as the region running from the second conserved V-encoded cysteine to the conserved J-encoded phenylalanine. In an earlier analysis of more than 550 of the donors, sequences lacking an unambiguous match to a single V gene segment were excluded. An earlier analysis of roughly 590 of the donors called V segments functional above 56.7% productive rearrangements and segregating when the between-donor standard deviation exceeded 5%. To diagnose cytomegalovirus status from the catalog of TCR beta chain sequences, a statistical classification framework was built. In a later analysis, TCR nucleotide sequences were compared against IMGT/GENE-DB human TR gene sequences so that V and J genes could be assigned. The TCRdist pipeline was used in a later analysis to assign CDR3 sequences and most-parsimonious VDJ recombination scenarios. In a later analysis, each TCR beta chain was defined by its CDR3 amino acid sequence together with its V-gene family, and reads lacking a unique V-gene family were excluded. To address suspected cross-contamination and a sequencing artifact, a later analysis removed several hundred highly shared, low-generation-probability nucleotide sequences. In a later analysis, a clonal expansion index for each public chain was calculated from normalized within-repertoire ranks of inferred template counts. Generation probabilities in a later analysis came from a VDJ recombination model fitted to out-of-frame rearrangements, and those results were checked against IGoR. In a later analysis, hypergeometric tests were used to score TCR-TCR, TCR-HLA and TCR-CMV co-occurrence, with a repertoire-size bias correction applied to TCR pairs. To estimate false discovery rates, a later analysis permuted the HLA or CMV assignments 20 times. In a later analysis, co-occurring TCRs were grouped with DBSCAN, and TCRdist sequence similarity was added when clustering was performed within HLA-allele-positive subsets. Repertoires with fewer than 30,000 or more than 120,000 public chains were left out of co-occurrence clustering, as were five repertoires with anomalous nucleotide sharing. TCRdb limited this immuneACCESS table to in-frame rearrangements with V and J called. A share of clones is missing; checked studies link under half to unresolved V genes, and the rest is unexplained. Clonal size and the V and J genes are those of that table, whereas D and trimming came from the DNA. The sample yields roughly 130,000 clones; around 57% were counted once. The top ten clonotypes cover over 1.5% of the sample.

The specimen sequenced was PBMCs. The sequence joins TRBV7-9 to TRBJ2-7; the D segment could be TRBD1, given 6 matching bases. The TCR comes from a male donor in good health and CMV-seronegative. The base sequence is TGTGCCAGCAGCTTAACAGGGAGCTCCTACGAGCAGTACTTC. Translated, this is CASSLTGSSYEQYF.